This TCR beta chain emerged from a study of patients and donors after allogeneic stem cell transplantation. This clonotype was counted a few times. The CDR3 has 14 amino acids. J lost 7 bases, V lost 3 bases, and 3 bases had no gene match. TCRdb recomputed calls from the RT-PCR reads with MiXCR, one row per CDR3 protein. The sample holds approximately 220,000 distinct CDR3 sequences; less than 50% are singletons and the top ten take approximately 10%. The chain combines TRBV12-3 or TRBV12-4 with TRBJ1-4, with 9 nucleotides matching TRBD1. Specimen: blood, either unsorted or a sorted T cell fraction (not recorded which). This TCR was recovered from a human donor who was either an allogeneic HSCT recipient or a stem cell or donor lymphocyte infusion donor (not recorded which). It is not recorded whose cells these are; they may come from a transplant donor. In DNA, the CDR3 is TGTGCCAGCAGTTTGGGACAGGGCGCTGAAAAACTGTTTTTT. It specifies CASSLGQGAEKLFF.